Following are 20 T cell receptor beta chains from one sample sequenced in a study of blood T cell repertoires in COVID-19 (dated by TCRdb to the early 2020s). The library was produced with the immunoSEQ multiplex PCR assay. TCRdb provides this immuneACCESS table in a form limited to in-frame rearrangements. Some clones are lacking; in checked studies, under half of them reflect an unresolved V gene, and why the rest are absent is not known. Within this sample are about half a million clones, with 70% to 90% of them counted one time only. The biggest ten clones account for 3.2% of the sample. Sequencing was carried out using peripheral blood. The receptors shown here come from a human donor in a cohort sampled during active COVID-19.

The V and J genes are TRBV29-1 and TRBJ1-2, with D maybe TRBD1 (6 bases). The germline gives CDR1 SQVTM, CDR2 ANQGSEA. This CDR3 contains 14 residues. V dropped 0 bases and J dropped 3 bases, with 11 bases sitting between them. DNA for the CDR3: TGCAGCGTTGAAGATAAGGACAGCTACTATGGCTACACCTTC. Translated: CSVEDKDSYYGYTF.

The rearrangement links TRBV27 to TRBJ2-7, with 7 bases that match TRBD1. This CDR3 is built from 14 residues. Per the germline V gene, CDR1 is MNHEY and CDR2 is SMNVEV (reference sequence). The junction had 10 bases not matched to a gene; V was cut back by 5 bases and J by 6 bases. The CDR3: CASSPNRGAGEQYF. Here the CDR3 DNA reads TGTGCCAGCAGTCCAAACAGGGGCGCGGGCGAGCAGTACTTC.

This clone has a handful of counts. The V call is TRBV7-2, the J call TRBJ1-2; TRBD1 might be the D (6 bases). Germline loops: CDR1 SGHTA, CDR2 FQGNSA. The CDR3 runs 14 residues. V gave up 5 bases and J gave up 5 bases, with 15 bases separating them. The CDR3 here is CASSPGGPGYGYTF. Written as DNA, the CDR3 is TGTGCCAGCAGCCCGGGGGGGCCGGGGTATGGCTACACCTTC. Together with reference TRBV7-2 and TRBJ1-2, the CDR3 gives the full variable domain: GAGVSQSPSNKVTEKGKDVELRCDPISGHTALYWYRQSLGQGLEFLIYFQGNSAPDKSGLPSDRFSAERTGGSVSTLTIQRTQQEDSAVYLCASSPGGPGYGYTFGSGTRLTVV.

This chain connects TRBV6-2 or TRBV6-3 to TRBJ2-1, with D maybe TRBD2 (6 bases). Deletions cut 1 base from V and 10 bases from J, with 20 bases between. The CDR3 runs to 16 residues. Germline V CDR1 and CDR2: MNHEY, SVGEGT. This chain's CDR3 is CASSYWRGEVVVEQFF. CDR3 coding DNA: TGTGCCAGCAGTTACTGGAGGGGCGAGGTCGTCGTAGAGCAGTTCTTC.

The CDR3 protein is CASTLSGSGTDTQYF. The CDR3 coding sequence is TGTGCCAGCACTCTTAGCGGGAGTGGCACAGATACGCAGTATTTT. V is TRBV7-2 and J is TRBJ2-3, with 9 bases matching TRBD2. This CDR3 is built from 15 residues. The V gene's germline CDR1 is SGHTA and CDR2 FQGNSA. V gave up 7 bases and J gave up 1 base; unmatched junction bases: 6.

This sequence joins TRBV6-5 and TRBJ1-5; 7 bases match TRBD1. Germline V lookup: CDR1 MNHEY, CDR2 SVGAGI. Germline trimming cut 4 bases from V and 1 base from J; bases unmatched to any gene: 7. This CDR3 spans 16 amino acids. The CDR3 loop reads CASSSTYRGSNQPQHF. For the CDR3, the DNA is TGTGCCAGCAGTTCTACCTACAGGGGAAGCAATCAGCCCCAGCATTTT.

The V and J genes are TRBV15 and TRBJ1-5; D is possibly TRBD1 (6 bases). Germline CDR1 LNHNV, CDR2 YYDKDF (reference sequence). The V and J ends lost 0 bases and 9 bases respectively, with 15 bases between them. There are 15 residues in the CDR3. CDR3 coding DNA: TGTGCCACCAGCAGAGACAGGGGCCCTCCAGGGCCCCAGCATTTT. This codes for CATSRDRGPPGPQHF.

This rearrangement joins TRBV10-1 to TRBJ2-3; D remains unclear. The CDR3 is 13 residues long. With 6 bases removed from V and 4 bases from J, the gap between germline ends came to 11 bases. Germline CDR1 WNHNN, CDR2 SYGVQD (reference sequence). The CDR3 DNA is TGCGCCAGCAGCTTACAAGGAGCAGATACGCAGTATTTT. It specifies CASSLQGADTQYF.

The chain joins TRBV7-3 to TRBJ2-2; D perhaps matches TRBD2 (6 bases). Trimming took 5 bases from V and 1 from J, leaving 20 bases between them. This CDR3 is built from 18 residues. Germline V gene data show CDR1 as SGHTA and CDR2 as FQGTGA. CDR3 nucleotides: TGTGCCAGCAGCCCCCTCCTTTATAGGGAGGAGAACACCGGGGAGCTGTTTTTT. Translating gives CASSPLLYREENTGELFF.

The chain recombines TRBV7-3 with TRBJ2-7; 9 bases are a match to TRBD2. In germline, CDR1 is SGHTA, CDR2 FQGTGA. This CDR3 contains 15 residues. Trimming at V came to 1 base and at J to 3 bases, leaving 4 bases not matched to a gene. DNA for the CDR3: TGTGCCAGCAGCTTAATAGCGGGAGTGGACTACGAGCAGTACTTC. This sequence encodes CASSLIAGVDYEQYF.

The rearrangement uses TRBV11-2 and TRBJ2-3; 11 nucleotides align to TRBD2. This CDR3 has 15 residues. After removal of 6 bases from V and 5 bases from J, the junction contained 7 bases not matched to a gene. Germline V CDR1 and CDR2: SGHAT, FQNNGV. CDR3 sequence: CASSKLAGVGDTQYF. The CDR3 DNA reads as TGTGCCAGCAGTAAACTAGCGGGAGTGGGAGATACGCAGTATTTT.

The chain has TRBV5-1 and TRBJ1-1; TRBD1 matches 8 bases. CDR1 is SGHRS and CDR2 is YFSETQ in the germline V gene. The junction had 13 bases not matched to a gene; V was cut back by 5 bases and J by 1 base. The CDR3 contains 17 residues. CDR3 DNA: TGCGCCAGCAGAAGGGAGGGGCAGGGGGCCGGGAACACTGAAGCTTTCTTT. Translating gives CASRREGQGAGNTEAFF. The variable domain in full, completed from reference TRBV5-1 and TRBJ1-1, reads KAGVTQTPRYLIKTRGQQVTLSCSPISGHRSVSWYQQTPGQGLQFLFEYFSETQRNKGNFPGRFSGRQFSNSRSEMNVSTLELGDSALYLCASRREGQGAGNTEAFFGQGTRLTVV.

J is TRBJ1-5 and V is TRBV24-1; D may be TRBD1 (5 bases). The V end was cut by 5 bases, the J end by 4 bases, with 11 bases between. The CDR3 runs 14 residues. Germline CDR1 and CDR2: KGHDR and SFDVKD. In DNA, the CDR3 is TGTGCCACCAGTGGGCGGACACAAAATCAGCCCCAGCATTTT. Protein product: CATSGRTQNQPQHF.

The CDR3 spells CACQQGSNQPQHF. CDR3 DNA sequence: TGTGCTTGCCAACAGGGTAGCAATCAGCCCCAGCATTTT. V gene TRBV30 combines with J gene TRBJ1-5; tentative D call: TRBD1 (6 bases). CDR1 is GTSNPN, CDR2 SVGIG, per germline (reference sequence). The CDR3 consists of 13 residues.

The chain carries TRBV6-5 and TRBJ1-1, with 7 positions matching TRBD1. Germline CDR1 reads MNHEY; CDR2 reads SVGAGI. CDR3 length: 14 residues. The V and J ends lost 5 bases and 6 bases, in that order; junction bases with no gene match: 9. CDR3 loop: CASSPGGQLAEAFF. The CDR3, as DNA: TGTGCCAGCAGTCCAGGGGGACAGTTGGCTGAAGCTTTCTTT.

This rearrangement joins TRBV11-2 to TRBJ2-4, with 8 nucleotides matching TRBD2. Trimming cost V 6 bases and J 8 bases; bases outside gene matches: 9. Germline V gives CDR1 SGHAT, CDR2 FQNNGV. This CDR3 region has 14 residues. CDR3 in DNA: TGTGCCAGCAGTTCGACCGGGACTAGTCACATTCAGTACTTC. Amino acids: CASSSTGTSHIQYF.

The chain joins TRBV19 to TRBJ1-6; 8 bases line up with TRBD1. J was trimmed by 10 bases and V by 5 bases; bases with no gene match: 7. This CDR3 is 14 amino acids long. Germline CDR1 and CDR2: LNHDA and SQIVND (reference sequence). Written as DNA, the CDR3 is TGTGCCAGTAGTCTGGACAGGGATCGCTCACCCCTCCACTTT. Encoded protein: CASSLDRDRSPLHF.

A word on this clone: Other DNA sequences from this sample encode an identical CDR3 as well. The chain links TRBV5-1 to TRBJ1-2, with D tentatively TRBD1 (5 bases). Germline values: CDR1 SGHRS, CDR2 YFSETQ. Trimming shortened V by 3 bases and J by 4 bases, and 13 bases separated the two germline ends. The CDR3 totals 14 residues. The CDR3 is CASSSTQGGYGYTF. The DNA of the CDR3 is TGCGCCAGCAGCTCCACGCAGGGAGGCTATGGCTACACCTTC.

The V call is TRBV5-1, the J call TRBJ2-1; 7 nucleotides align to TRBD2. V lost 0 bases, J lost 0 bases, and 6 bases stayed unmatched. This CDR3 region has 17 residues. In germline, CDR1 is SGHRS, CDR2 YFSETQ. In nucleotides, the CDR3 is TGCGCCAGCAGCTTGGGTCCAGCGGGACCCTCCTACAATGAGCAGTTCTTC. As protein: CASSLGPAGPSYNEQFF.

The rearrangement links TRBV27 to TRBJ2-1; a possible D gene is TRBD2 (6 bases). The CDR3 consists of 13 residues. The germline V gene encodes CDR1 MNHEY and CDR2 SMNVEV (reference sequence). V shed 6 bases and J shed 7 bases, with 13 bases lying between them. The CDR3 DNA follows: TGTGCCAGCAGCTTGTGGAGGGCGAATGAGCAGTTCTTC. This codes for CASSLWRANEQFF.